Included here is one T cell receptor (beta chain) sequence, with context. The data originate from a study of shared clonotypes between healthy human individuals. Per the germline V gene, CDR1 is MDHEN and CDR2 is SYDVKM. This CDR3 comprises 15 residues. V shed 5 bases and J shed 0 bases, with 11 bases lying between them. Clones were sequenced by immunoSEQ multiplex PCR, and TCRdb holds only the in-frame ones, with some missing. This sample yields more than 1,200,000 clones, of which 98% are seen a single time; approximately 0.38% belongs to the top ten. The chain has TRBV28 and TRBJ2-4; D may be TRBD2 (7 bases). This clonotype originated in a man between 25 and 39 years old in good health. The sequenced material came from naive CD4+ T cells sorted from blood. Subset meaning: CD45RA+ positively selected. Here the CDR3 DNA reads TGTGCCAGCAGTCTAGGGGGGGTAGCCAAAAACATTCAGTACTTC. Its translation is CASSLGGVAKNIQYF. Using reference TRBV28 and TRBJ2-4 for the parts outside the CDR3, the full variable domain is DVKVTQSSRYLVKRTGEKVFLECVQDMDHENMFWYRQDPGLGLRLIYFSYDVKMKEKGDIPEGYSVSREKKERFSLILESASTNQTSMYLCASSLGGVAKNIQYFGAGTRLSVL.